The T cell receptor (beta chain) described here comes from a study of Graves' ophthalmopathy and Graves' hyperthyroidism. Study conclusions and caveats: Progression of ophthalmopathy was predicted by the model with roughly 68% sensitivity and under 75% specificity. Blood shared most expanded thyroid clonotypes above 0.001 frequency.

The hyperthyroidism patients, aged 18 to 65, had been newly diagnosed, with under 2 months' duration. It was on clinical symptoms, serum thyroxine, TRAb, thyroid ultrasound and orbital computed tomography that diagnosis relied. RNA transcripts yielded amplified TCR beta CDR3 regions. HTBI primers were used in a first-round RT-PCR, which preceded a second-round multiplex PCR. TCRdb recomputed calls from the multiplex PCR reads with MiXCR, one row per CDR3 protein. This table holds hundreds of thousands of distinct CDR3 sequences, 15% to 17% found once. This clonotype was recorded at least ten times. Antigen specificity is unknown. Germline V CDR1 and CDR2: SGHAT, FQNNGV. V lost 5 bases to trimming and J lost 8 bases, with 19 bases between them. The CDR3 has 16 amino acids.

Sequences were obtained from peripheral blood. The chain has TRBV11-2 and TRBJ1-6; weak D call: TRBD1 (5 bases). The clonotype was recovered from a young woman with stable Graves' hyperthyroidism. CDR3 in DNA: TGTGCCAGCAGCCTCAGCGGCACAGGCCTTTATTCACCCCTCCACTTT. Residues: CASSLSGTGLYSPLHF.